Given below is one T cell receptor beta chain in context. Its antigen is as yet unknown. This sample is drawn from a study of OX40 agonist ivuxolimab in advanced cancers. Germline assignment: CDR1 SGHRS and CDR2 YFSETQ. This CDR3 region has 16 residues. The ends lost 2 bases at V and 4 bases at J; junction bases unmatched: 9. Regarding the study as a whole: There was clonal expansion of CD4+ and CD8+ blood T cells by week 6 at 0.1 to 3.0 mg/kg.

Here immunoSEQ multiplex PCR was the method, and the copy in TCRdb shows in-frame clones only, minus some. The sample carries fewer than 70,000 clones, approximately 89% recorded once. V and J are TRBV5-1 and TRBJ2-3; TRBD2 aligns across 8 bases. The sample in question was CD4+ or CD8+ T cells sorted from blood, obtained in a trial of the OX40 agonist ivuxolimab. The clonotype comes from an adult with an advanced solid tumor such as melanoma, head and neck, liver or kidney cancer. CDR3 in DNA: TGCGCCAGCAGCTTCACGGGACTAGGGTCTCCAGATACGCAGTATTTT. Residues: CASSFTGLGSPDTQYF.